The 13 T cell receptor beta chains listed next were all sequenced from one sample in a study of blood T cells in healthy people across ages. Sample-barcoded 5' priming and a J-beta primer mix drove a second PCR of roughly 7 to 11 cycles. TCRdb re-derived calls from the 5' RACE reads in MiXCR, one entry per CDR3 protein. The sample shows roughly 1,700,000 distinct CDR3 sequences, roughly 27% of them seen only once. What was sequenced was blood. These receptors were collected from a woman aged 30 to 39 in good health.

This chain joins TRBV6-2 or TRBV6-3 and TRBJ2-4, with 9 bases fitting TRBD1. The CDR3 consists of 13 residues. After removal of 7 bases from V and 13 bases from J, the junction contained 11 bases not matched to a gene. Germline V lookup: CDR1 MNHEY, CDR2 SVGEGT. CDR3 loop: CASNGQGRHEQYF. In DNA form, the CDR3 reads TGTGCCAGCAATGGACAGGGGAGACATGAGCAGTACTTC.

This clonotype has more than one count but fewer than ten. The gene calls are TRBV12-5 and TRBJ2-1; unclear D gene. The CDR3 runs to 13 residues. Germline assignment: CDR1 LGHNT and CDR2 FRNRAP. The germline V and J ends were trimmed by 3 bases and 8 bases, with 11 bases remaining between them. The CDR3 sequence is CASGFSTRDEQFF. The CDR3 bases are TGTGCTAGTGGTTTCTCCACCCGCGATGAGCAGTTCTTC.

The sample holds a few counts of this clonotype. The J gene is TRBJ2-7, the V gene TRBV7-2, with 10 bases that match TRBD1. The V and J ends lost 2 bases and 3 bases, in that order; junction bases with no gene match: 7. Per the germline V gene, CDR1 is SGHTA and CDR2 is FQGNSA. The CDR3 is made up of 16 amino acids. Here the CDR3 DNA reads TGTGCCAGCAGCTTATCCCCCGACAGGGGGCTCTACGAGCAGTACTTC. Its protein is CASSLSPDRGLYEQYF.

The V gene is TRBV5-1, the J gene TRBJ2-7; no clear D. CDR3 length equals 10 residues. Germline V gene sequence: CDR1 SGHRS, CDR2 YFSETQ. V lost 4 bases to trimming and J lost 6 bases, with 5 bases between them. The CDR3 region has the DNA TGCGCCAGCAGCGTGGTCGAGCAGTACTTC. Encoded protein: CASSVVEQYF. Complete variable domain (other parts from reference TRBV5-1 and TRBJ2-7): KAGVTQTPRYLIKTRGQQVTLSCSPISGHRSVSWYQQTPGQGLQFLFEYFSETQRNKGNFPGRFSGRQFSNSRSEMNVSTLELGDSALYLCASSVVEQYFGPGTRLTVT.

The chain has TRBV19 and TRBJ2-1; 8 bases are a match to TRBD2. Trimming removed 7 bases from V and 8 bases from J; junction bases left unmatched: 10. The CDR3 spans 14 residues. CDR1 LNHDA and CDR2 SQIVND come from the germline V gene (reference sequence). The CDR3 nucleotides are TGTGCCAGTACCTACCCCGGGGGGGTGGATGAGCAGTTCTTC. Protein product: CASTYPGGVDEQFF.

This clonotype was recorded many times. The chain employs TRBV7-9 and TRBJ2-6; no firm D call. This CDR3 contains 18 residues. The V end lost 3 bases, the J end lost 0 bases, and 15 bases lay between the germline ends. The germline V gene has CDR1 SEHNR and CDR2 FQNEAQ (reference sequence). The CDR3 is CASSLRPGASSGANVLTF. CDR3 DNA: TGTGCCAGCAGCTTGCGGCCAGGAGCATCCTCTGGGGCCAACGTCCTGACTTTC.

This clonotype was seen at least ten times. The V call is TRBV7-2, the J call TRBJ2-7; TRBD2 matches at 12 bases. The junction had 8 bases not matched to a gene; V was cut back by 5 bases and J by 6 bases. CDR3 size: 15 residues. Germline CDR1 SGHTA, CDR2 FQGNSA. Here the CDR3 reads CASSPRTSGIGEQYF. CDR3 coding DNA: TGTGCCAGCAGCCCCCGGACTAGCGGGATCGGCGAGCAGTACTTC.

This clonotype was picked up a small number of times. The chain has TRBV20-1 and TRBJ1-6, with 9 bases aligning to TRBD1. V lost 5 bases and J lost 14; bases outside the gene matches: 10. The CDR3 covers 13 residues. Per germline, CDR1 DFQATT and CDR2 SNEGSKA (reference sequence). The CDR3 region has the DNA TGCAGTGCTCAGGGACAGGGTGGTGTCACCCTCCACTTT. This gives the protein CSAQGQGGVTLHF.

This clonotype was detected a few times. In nucleotides, the CDR3 is TGTGCCAGCAGTGAAGGCCGGAGGGCGCAGTATTTT. Translated: CASSEGRRAQYF. This sequence joins TRBV2 and TRBJ2-3; possibly TRBD2 for D (6 bases). The V end was cut by 1 base, the J end by 10 bases, with 9 bases between. The CDR3 contains 12 residues. Per germline, CDR1 SNHLY and CDR2 FYNNEI. Looking up the rest from reference TRBV2 and TRBJ2-3 gives the full variable domain: EPEVTQTPSHQVTQMGQEVILRCVPISNHLYFYWYRQILGQKVEFLVSFYNNEISEKSEIFDDQFSVERPDGSNFTLKIRSTKLEDSAMYFCASSEGRRAQYFGPGTRLTVL.

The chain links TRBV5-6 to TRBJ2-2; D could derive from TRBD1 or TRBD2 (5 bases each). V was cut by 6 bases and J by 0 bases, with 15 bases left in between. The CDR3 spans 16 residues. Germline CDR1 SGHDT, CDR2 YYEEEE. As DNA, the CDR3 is TGTGCCAGCAAACCCACGGGGCTTTCGAACACCGGGGAGCTGTTTTTT. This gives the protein CASKPTGLSNTGELFF.

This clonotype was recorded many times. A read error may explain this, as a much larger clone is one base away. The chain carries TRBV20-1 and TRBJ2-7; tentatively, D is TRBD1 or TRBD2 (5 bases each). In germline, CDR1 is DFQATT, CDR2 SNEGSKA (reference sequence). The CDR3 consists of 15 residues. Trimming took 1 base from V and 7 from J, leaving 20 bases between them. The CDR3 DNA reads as TGCAGTGCTAGAGCTTGGGACGGAGGAGCGGAGGAGCAGTACTTC. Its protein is CSARAWDGGAEEQYF.

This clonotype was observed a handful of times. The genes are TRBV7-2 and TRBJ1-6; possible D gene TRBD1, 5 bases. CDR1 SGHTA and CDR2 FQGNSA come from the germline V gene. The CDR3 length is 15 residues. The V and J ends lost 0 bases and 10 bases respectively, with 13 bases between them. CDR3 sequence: CASSLAKGVESPLHF. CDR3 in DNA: TGTGCCAGCAGCTTAGCTAAAGGGGTAGAGTCACCCCTCCACTTT.

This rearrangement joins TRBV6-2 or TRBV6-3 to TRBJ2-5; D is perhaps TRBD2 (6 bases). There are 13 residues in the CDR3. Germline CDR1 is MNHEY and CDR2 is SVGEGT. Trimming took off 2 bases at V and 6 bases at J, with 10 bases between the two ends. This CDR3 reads CASSYPGGKTQYF. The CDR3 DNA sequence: TGTGCCAGCAGTTACCCCGGGGGAAAGACCCAGTACTTC.